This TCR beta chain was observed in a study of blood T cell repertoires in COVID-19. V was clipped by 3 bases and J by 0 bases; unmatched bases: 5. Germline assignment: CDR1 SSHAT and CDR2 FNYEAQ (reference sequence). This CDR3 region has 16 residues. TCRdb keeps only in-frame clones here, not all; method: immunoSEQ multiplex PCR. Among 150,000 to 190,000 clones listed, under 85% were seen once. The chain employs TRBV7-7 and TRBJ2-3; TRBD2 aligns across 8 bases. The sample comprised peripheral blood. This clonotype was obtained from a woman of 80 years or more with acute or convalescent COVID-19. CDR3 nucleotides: TGTGCCAGCAGCTTTGGTAGCGGGACTAGCACAGATACGCAGTATTTT. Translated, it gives CASSFGSGTSTDTQYF.